Listed here are 17 T cell receptor beta chains from one sample, sequenced in a study of technical replicates of blood from a handful of donors. Here immunoSEQ multiplex PCR was the method, and the copy in TCRdb shows in-frame clones only, minus some. Altogether around 70,000 clones are present, approximately 95% being singletons, with the ten largest covering 0.25%. Sequenced: T cells isolated from PBMCs. All receptors derive from a human donor in good health.

For the CDR3, the DNA is TGTGCCACCAGCAGAGGCGCGGCTAGCGGGAACGGTGGGGATACGCAGTATTTT. Translated, it gives CATSRGAASGNGGDTQYF. V gene TRBV15 combines with J gene TRBJ2-3, with 9 bases that match TRBD2. Trimming removed 1 base from V and 6 bases from J; junction bases left unmatched: 14. Germline loops: CDR1 LNHNV, CDR2 YYDKDF (reference sequence). The CDR3 length is 18 residues.

This chain uses TRBV2 with TRBJ2-1, with TRBD2 identical over 8 bases. The trim removed 2 bases at V and 5 bases at J, leaving 11 bases unmatched. Germline V gives CDR1 SNHLY, CDR2 FYNNEI. The CDR3 contains 17 residues. For the CDR3, the DNA is TGTGCCAGCAGTGAATACCCCGAGGGGACTAGACACAATGAGCAGTTCTTC. Translated, it gives CASSEYPEGTRHNEQFF.

V is TRBV11-2 and J is TRBJ1-6, with 7 bases aligning to TRBD1. The V segment lost 4 bases and the J segment 9 bases; nucleotides outside the gene matches: 3. This CDR3 contains 13 residues. Per germline, CDR1 SGHAT and CDR2 FQNNGV. In nucleotides, the CDR3 is TGTGCCAGCAGCTATGACAGGGCTTCACCCCTCCACTTT. It translates to CASSYDRASPLHF.

This chain links TRBV5-8 with TRBJ1-1, with 7 bases matching TRBD1. The CDR3 covers 14 residues. CDR1 and CDR2 from the germline V gene are SGHTS and YDEGEE. The V gene end was trimmed by 0 bases and the J gene end by 1 base; junction bases not matched to a gene: 0. The CDR3 is CASSLDRGNTEAFF. The DNA for the CDR3 is TGTGCCAGCAGCTTGGACAGGGGGAACACTGAAGCTTTCTTT.

This clone was recorded once. The chain joins TRBV7-9 to TRBJ2-7; 7 nucleotides agree with TRBD1. Trimming cost V 6 bases and J 7 bases; bases outside gene matches: 15. Germline V gene sequence: CDR1 SEHNR, CDR2 FQNEAQ (reference sequence). This CDR3 comprises 15 residues. CDR3 bases: TGTGCCAGCAGATCAACCGGGACAGCCGTCGTGGAGCAGTACTTC. Its protein product is CASRSTGTAVVEQYF. Supplemented by reference TRBV7-9 and TRBJ2-7, the full variable domain reads DTGVSQNPRHKITKRGQNVTFRCDPISEHNRLYWYRQTLGQGPEFLTYFQNEAQLEKSRLLSDRFSAERPKGSFSTLEIQRTEQGDSAMYLCASRSTGTAVVEQYFGPGTRLTVT.

This sequence joins TRBV9 and TRBJ2-2; 9 bases line up with TRBD1. CDR1 SGDLS and CDR2 YYNGEE come from the germline V gene. V was pared by 3 bases and J by 1 base, with 4 bases of the junction left unmatched. The CDR3 length is 16 residues. This chain's CDR3 is CASSAPGQGNTGELFF. In DNA, the CDR3 is TGTGCCAGCAGCGCCCCGGGACAGGGGAACACCGGGGAGCTGTTTTTT. Using reference TRBV9 and TRBJ2-2 for the parts outside the CDR3, the full variable domain is DSGVTQTPKHLITATGQRVTLRCSPRSGDLSVYWYQQSLDQGLQFLIQYYNGEERAKGNILERFSAQQFPDLHSELNLSSLELGDSALYFCASSAPGQGNTGELFFGEGSRLTVL.

The genes are TRBV5-8 and TRBJ2-3; the D gene is possibly TRBD1 (5 bases). Germline loops: CDR1 SGHTS, CDR2 YDEGEE. With 2 bases removed from V and 4 bases from J, the gap between germline ends came to 17 bases. The CDR3 is made up of 16 amino acids. CDR3: CASSFNIWGGSDTQYF. CDR3 DNA: TGTGCCAGCAGCTTTAATATATGGGGCGGTTCAGATACGCAGTATTTT.

The chain uses TRBV7-9 and TRBJ2-3; no definite D call. Deletions cut 6 bases from V and 1 base from J, with 14 bases between. There are 15 residues in the CDR3. Germline V gene data show CDR1 as SEHNR and CDR2 as FQNEAQ (reference sequence). The CDR3 protein is CASRSLKSRTDTQYF. The CDR3 DNA is TGTGCCAGCAGAAGCCTGAAAAGCCGCACAGATACGCAGTATTTT.

V is TRBV10-2 and J is TRBJ1-1; 9 bases fit TRBD1. Germline values: CDR1 WSHSY, CDR2 SAAADI. The CDR3 runs to 15 residues. With 4 bases clipped from V and 2 bases from J, the junction kept 5 bases outside the gene matches. CDR3 loop: CASSVTGGINTEAFF. In DNA form, the CDR3 reads TGCGCCAGCAGTGTAACAGGGGGCATCAACACTGAAGCTTTCTTT.

In its sample, this clone was seen once. The V call is TRBV15, the J call TRBJ1-2; a possible D gene is TRBD1 (6 bases). Germline CDR1 reads LNHNV; CDR2 reads YYDKDF (reference sequence). V was cut by 0 bases and J by 0 bases, with 11 bases left in between. The CDR3 spans 16 residues. This CDR3 reads CATSRDLGAANYGYTF. The CDR3 DNA follows: TGTGCCACCAGCAGAGATCTGGGGGCGGCTAACTATGGCTACACCTTC.

Only one count was recorded for this clone. J is TRBJ2-7 and V is TRBV29-1; weak D call: TRBD1 (5 bases). Between the trimmed V and J ends, which lost 5 bases and 2 bases, there was a span of 13 bases. The CDR3 length is 13 residues. From germline, CDR1 is SQVTM and CDR2 ANQGSEA. The CDR3 DNA sequence: TGCAGCGTTTTGGACAAACGGACCTACGAGCAGTACTTC. Residues: CSVLDKRTYEQYF.

The V and J genes are TRBV10-2 and TRBJ2-3, with D tentatively TRBD1 (5 bases). V lost 10 bases, J lost 3 bases, and 11 bases lay in between. The CDR3 runs to 12 residues. CDR1 WSHSY and CDR2 SAAADI come from the germline V gene. CDR3 sequence: CATSQGTDTQYF. The CDR3 DNA reads as TGCGCCACCTCGCAGGGAACAGATACGCAGTATTTT.

This clone has a handful of counts. The CDR3 sequence is CASSSPDSHEQFF. CDR3 coding DNA: TGTGCCAGCAGCTCCCCGGACAGTCATGAGCAGTTCTTC. The rearrangement links TRBV9 to TRBJ2-1; TRBD1 might be the D (6 bases). Germline CDR1 and CDR2: SGDLS and YYNGEE. Trimming took off 4 bases at V and 8 bases at J, with 13 bases between the two ends. This CDR3 is 13 amino acids long.

V gene TRBV7-9 combines with J gene TRBJ2-7; D possibly corresponds to TRBD2 (5 bases). This CDR3 region has 14 residues. Looked up from germline, CDR1 is SEHNR and CDR2 is FQNEAQ (reference sequence). V was trimmed by 2 bases and J by 6 bases, leaving 14 bases between them. For the CDR3, the DNA is TGTGCCAGCAGCTTACGAGGGAGTTCTGGCGAGCAGTACTTC. This codes for CASSLRGSSGEQYF.

The chain uses TRBV19 and TRBJ1-3, with D perhaps TRBD1 (6 bases). Trimming cost V 2 bases and J 0 bases, with 8 bases left between them. The length of the CDR3 is 15 residues. The V gene's germline CDR1 is LNHDA and CDR2 SQIVND (reference sequence). The CDR3 region is CASSIRDNSGNTIYF. CDR3 DNA: TGTGCCAGTAGTATACGGGACAACTCTGGAAACACCATATATTTT.

This chain connects TRBV5-4 to TRBJ1-4; D ambiguous. Deletions cut 0 bases from V and 3 bases from J, with 6 bases between. Germline CDR1 SGHNT, CDR2 YYREEE (reference sequence). This CDR3 is 14 amino acids long. CDR3 nucleotides: TGTGCCAGCAGCTTGGTTGGGCCTAATGAAAAACTGTTTTTT. This translates into CASSLVGPNEKLFF.

The genes are TRBV6-1 and TRBJ2-7; D is uncertain. This CDR3 contains 14 residues. Germline loops: CDR1 MNHNS, CDR2 SASEGT. V gave up 2 bases and J gave up 5 bases, with 13 bases separating them. CDR3 loop: CASSERQVWDEQYF. The CDR3 DNA sequence: TGTGCCAGCAGTGAACGGCAGGTTTGGGACGAGCAGTACTTC.